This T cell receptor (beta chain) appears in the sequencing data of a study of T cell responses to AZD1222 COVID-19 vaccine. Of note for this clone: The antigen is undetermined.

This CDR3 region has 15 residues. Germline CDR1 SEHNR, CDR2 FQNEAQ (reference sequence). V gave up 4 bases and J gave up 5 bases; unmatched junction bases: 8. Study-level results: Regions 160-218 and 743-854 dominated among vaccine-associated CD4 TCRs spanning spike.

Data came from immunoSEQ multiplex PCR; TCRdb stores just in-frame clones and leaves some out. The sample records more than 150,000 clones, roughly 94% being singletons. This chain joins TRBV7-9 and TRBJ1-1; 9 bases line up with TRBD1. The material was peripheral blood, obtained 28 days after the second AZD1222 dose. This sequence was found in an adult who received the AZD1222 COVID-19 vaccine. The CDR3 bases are TGTGCCAGCAGCTCCAGACAGGGGGTAAAAACTGAAGCTTTCTTT. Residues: CASSSRQGVKTEAFF.